This T cell receptor (beta chain) was sequenced in a study of CD8 T cells in ankylosing spondylitis. Study-level points and caveats: Significant enrichment of disease-linked clones was reported in matched ankylosing spondylitis synovial fluid. Disease-linked clones displayed a CD8+ phenotype and appeared relatively rarely in peripheral blood.

This CDR3 spans 13 amino acids. Trimming took off 7 bases at V and 10 bases at J, with 19 bases between the two ends. Regarding this clonotype: Its target is unknown. This clone may be a read error of a much larger clone one base away.

Construction of TCR beta libraries was performed using quantitative 5'-RACE with molecular barcodes. TCRdb redid the calling of the 5' RACE reads with MiXCR, one entry per CDR3 protein. The sample carries 200,000 to 250,000 distinct CDR3 sequences, about 10% recorded once. This chain uses TRBV12-3 or TRBV12-4 with TRBJ1-2, with D unresolved. The sequence derives from a male donor with ankylosing spondylitis or in good health (not recorded which). Material for sequencing was blood, either unsorted or a sorted T cell fraction (not recorded which). The CDR3 DNA reads as TGTGCCAGCACCCCGTCGAGGGCTAATGCCTACACCTTC. Residues: CASTPSRANAYTF.